This TCR beta chain was captured by sequencing in a study of blood T cell repertoires in COVID-19. Only in-frame clones appear in the TCRdb table, and some are missing; sequencing was by immunoSEQ multiplex PCR. The table shows around 400,000 clones, with about 88% occurring only once. This clone has a single count. The germline CDR1 and CDR2 sequences are SGHNT and YYREEE (reference sequence). There are 15 residues in the CDR3. The V gene lost 4 bases and the J gene lost 4 bases, with 16 bases spanning the gap. The sequencing sample was made of PBMCs or T cells enriched from blood (not recorded which). The V call is TRBV5-4, the J call TRBJ2-3; D might be TRBD2 (6 bases). This TCR came from a woman between 18 and 30 years old who had been exposed to COVID-19. CDR3 sequence: CASSDKAGKSDTQYF. The DNA for the CDR3 is TGTGCCAGCAGCGACAAGGCGGGAAAGTCAGATACGCAGTATTTT.